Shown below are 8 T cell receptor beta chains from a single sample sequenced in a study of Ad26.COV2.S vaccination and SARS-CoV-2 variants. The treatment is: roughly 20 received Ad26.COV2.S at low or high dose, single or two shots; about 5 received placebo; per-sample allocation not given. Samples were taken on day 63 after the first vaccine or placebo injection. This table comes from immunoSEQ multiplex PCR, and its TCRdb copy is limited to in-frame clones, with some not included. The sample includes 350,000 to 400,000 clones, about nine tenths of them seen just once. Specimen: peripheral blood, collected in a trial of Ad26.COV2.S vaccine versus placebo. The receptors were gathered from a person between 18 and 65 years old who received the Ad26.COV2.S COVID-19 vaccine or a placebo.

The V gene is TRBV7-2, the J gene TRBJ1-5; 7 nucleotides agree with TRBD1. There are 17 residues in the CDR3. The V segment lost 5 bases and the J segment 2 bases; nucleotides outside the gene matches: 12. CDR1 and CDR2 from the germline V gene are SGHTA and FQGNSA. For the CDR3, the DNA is TGTGCCAGCAGCCGGGACAGCTGGATCGGGGGCAATCAGCCCCAGCATTTT. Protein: CASSRDSWIGGNQPQHF.

Here the CDR3 reads CASGHRLLSYNEQFF. CDR3 DNA: TGTGCTAGTGGCCACCGACTCCTCTCCTACAATGAGCAGTTCTTC. The gene calls are TRBV12-5 and TRBJ2-1; no reliable D call. CDR1 LGHNT and CDR2 FRNRAP come from the germline V gene. The CDR3 runs 15 residues. V was pared by 6 bases and J by 0 bases, with 12 bases between.

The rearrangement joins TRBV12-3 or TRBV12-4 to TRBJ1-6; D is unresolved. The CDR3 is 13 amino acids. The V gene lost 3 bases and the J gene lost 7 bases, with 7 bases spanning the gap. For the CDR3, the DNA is TGTGCCAGCAGTTTCGGCACCAATTCACCCCTCCACTTT. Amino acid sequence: CASSFGTNSPLHF.

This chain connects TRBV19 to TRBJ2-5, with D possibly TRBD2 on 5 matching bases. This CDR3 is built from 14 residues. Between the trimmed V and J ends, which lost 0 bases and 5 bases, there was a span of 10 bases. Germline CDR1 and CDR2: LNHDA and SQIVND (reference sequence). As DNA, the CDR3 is TGTGCCAGTAGTATAGAAGGGTCGGGGGAGACCCAGTACTTC. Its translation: CASSIEGSGETQYF.

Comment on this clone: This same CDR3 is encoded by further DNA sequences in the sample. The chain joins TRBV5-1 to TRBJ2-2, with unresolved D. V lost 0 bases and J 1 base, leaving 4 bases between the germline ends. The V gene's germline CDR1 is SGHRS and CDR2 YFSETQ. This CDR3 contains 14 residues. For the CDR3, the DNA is TGCGCCAGCAGCTTGGAGGGGAACACCGGGGAGCTGTTTTTT. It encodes CASSLEGNTGELFF.

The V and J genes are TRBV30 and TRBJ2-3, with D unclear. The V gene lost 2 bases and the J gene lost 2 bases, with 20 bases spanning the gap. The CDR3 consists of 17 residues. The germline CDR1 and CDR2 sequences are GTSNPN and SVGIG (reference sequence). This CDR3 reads CAWSLYLGRRITDTQYF. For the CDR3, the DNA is TGTGCCTGGAGTCTTTACCTGGGCAGGAGAATCACAGATACGCAGTATTTT.

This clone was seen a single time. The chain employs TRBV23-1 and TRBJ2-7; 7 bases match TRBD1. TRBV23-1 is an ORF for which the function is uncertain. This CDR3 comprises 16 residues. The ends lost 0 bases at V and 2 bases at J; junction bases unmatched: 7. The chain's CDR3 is CASSQSRYRGPYEQYF. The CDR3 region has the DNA TGCGCCAGCAGTCAATCCCGCTACAGGGGCCCCTACGAGCAGTACTTC.

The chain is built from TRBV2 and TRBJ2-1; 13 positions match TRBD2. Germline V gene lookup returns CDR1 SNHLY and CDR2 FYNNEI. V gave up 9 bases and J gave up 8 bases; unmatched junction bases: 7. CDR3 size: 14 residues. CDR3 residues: CASGLAGVLDEQFF. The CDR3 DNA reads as TGTGCCAGTGGACTAGCGGGAGTACTAGATGAGCAGTTCTTC.